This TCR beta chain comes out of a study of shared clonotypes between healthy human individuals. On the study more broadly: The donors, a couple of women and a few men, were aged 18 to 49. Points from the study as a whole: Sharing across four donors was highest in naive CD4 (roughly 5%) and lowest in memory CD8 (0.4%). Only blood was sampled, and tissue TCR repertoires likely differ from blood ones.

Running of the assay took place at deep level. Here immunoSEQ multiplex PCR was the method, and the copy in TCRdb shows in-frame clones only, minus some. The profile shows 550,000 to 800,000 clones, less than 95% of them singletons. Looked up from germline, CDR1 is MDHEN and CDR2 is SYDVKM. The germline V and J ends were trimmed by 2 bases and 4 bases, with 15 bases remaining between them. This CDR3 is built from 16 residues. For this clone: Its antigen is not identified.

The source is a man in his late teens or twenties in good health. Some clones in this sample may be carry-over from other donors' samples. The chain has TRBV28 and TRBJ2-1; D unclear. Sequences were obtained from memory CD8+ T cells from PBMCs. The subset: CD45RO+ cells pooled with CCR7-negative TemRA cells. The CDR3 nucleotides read TGTGCCAGCAGTTTACCTCCCTGGAAACCTTACAATGAGCAGTTCTTC. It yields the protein CASSLPPWKPYNEQFF.